This T cell receptor beta chain emerged from a study of T cell repertoires in cytomegalovirus infection. On the study more broadly: HLA-B-restricted CMV epitopes that are well studied, plus recently identified HLA-C-restricted ones, were used by the study.

TCRdb re-analysed the reads in MiXCR, keeping a single row per CDR3 protein. The data show about 500,000 distinct CDR3 sequences, around 30% seen once. The CDR3 is 13 amino acids. V dropped 5 bases and J dropped 0 bases, with 8 bases sitting between them. Germline V gene data show CDR1 as SQVTM and CDR2 as ANQGSEA. Points from the study as a whole: Ex vivo responses were dominated by HLA-C-restricted CMV-specific TCR beta clonotypes.

This clonotype was seen only a few times. The antigen is unknown. The sequence was obtained from a human donor in good health (CMV status not recorded). Some clones in this sample may be carry-over from other donors' samples. This sequence joins TRBV29-1 and TRBJ1-5; D uncertain. Source: cultured PBMCs, taken from culture after CMV antigen stimulation. CDR3 loop: CSVSEHSNQPQHF. Written as DNA, the CDR3 is TGCAGCGTTTCGGAACATAGCAATCAGCCCCAGCATTTT.